This entry features one T cell receptor (beta chain) sequence. The sample comes from a study of T cells in Graves' hyperthyroidism and ophthalmopathy. Trimming cost V 3 bases and J 6 bases, with 12 bases left between them. Germline loops: CDR1 KGHSH, CDR2 LQKENI. CDR3 length: 13 residues. Authors of the study amplified TCR beta CDR3 regions from RNA transcripts. A set of HTBI primers served as the primers for a first-round RT-PCR of the TCR CDR3. TCRdb reprocessed the multiplex PCR reads with MiXCR, giving one entry per CDR3 protein. There are hundreds of thousands of distinct CDR3 sequences in the sample; about a sixth occur only once, and 13% to 15% lies in the top ten. Hyperthyroidism had been newly diagnosed in patients aged 18 to 65, and its duration was under 2 months.

The chain is built from TRBV18 and TRBJ2-7; no clear D gene. Source material: blood. The source is a woman between 18 and 29 years old with Graves' hyperthyroidism. The DNA for the CDR3 is TGTGCCAGCTCACCTACCGACAAGGGCGAGCAGTACTTC. Translation: CASSPTDKGEQYF. The complete variable domain, with remaining parts taken from reference TRBV18 and TRBJ2-7, reads NAGVMQNPRHLVRRRGQEARLRCSPMKGHSHVYWYRQLPEEGLKFMVYLQKENIIDESGMPKERFSAEFPKEGPSILRIQQVVRGDSAAYFCASSPTDKGEQYFGPGTRLTVT.